The 26 T cell receptor beta chains in this list originate from one sample, sequenced in a study of T cell repertoires in cytomegalovirus infection. One entry per CDR3 protein, called by TCRdb with MiXCR from the reads. The sample holds under 850,000 distinct CDR3 sequences, roughly 36% seen once. The sample consisted of PBMCs. These receptors all stem from a human donor in good health (CMV status not recorded). Some clones in this sample may be carry-over from other donors' samples.

Only a few counts were recorded for this clonotype. V gene TRBV12-3 or TRBV12-4 combines with J gene TRBJ2-1, with a possible D match to TRBD2 (5 bases). The V end was cut by 2 bases, the J end by 1 base, with 12 bases between. The CDR3 is 16 residues long. The CDR3 DNA follows: TGTGCCAGCAGTTTACGGGCGGGCCATTCCTACAATGAGCAGTTCTTC. Its protein is CASSLRAGHSYNEQFF.

The table lists this clonotype with a few counts. The V call is TRBV11-2, the J call TRBJ2-6, with 14 bases aligning to TRBD2. Trimming cost V 4 bases and J 5 bases; bases outside gene matches: 10. Per the germline V gene, CDR1 is SGHAT and CDR2 is FQNNGV. This CDR3 contains 19 residues. In DNA form, the CDR3 reads TGTGCCAGCAGCTCGGGACTAGCGGGAGCCACTTCGTGGGCCAACGTCCTGACTTTC. Translation gives CASSSGLAGATSWANVLTF.

The chain joins TRBV5-6 to TRBJ1-6; D call uncertain. Germline V gives CDR1 SGHDT, CDR2 YYEEEE. The CDR3 runs 13 residues. V was trimmed by 0 bases and J by 16 bases, leaving 14 bases between them. In DNA, the CDR3 is TGTGCCAGCAGCTTGGGTTCTATGGCCCCTCTCCACTTT. Translated: CASSLGSMAPLHF.

V usage is TRBV6-1 and J usage is TRBJ1-1, with 7 bases lining up with TRBD1. The CDR3 contains 12 residues. Germline-derived CDR1 and CDR2 are MNHNS and SASEGT. V trimming: 5 bases; J trimming: 10 bases; junction bases outside the gene matches: 7. CDR3 in amino acids: CASSPLTGVAFF. CDR3 nucleotides: TGTGCCAGCAGTCCCCTTACAGGGGTAGCTTTCTTT.

This clonotype was recorded a few times. V and J are TRBV28 and TRBJ2-7; a possible D gene is TRBD1 (6 bases). The ends were cut back, 6 bases at V and 0 bases at J, with 12 bases in the middle. Germline lookup yields CDR1 MDHEN and CDR2 SYDVKM. The CDR3 is made up of 14 amino acids. CDR3 sequence (DNA): TGTGCCAGCAGGAGACAGGAAGGCTCCTACGAGCAGTACTTC. This sequence encodes CASRRQEGSYEQYF.

There are a few counts of this clonotype. It is likely a read error, because the conserved phenylalanine at the end of the CDR3 is missing. The DNA is left out, because the CDR3 cannot be placed on it with certainty; the CDR3 is given as TCRdb lists it. The rearrangement links TRBV20-1 to TRBJ2-1; the table's D call TRBD1 went unverified against the DNA. From its first to its last residue, the CDR3 has 13 amino acids. CDR1 is DFQATT and CDR2 is SNEGSKA in the germline V gene (reference sequence). Here the CDR3 reads CSAKRPGPGPLRA.

This clonotype was picked up a small number of times. The rearrangement joins TRBV6-1 to TRBJ1-4; D is undetermined. Germline V gene sequence: CDR1 MNHNS, CDR2 SASEGT. The CDR3 consists of 13 residues. V was shortened by 2 bases and J by 6 bases, with 7 bases between the two germline ends. Here the CDR3 reads CASSEIVDEKLFF. DNA of the CDR3: TGTGCCAGCAGTGAAATCGTTGATGAAAAACTGTTTTTT.

The chain links TRBV18 to TRBJ2-5; TRBD2 is a possible D gene (5 bases). The CDR3 length is 13 residues. Trimming pared 2 bases from V and 7 bases from J, leaving 11 bases between. Germline V gene lookup returns CDR1 KGHSH and CDR2 LQKENI. Here the CDR3 reads CASSPALEATQYF. The CDR3, as DNA: TGTGCCAGCTCACCAGCACTAGAAGCGACCCAGTACTTC.

This clonotype was seen just once. J is TRBJ2-7 and V is TRBV5-1; D call uncertain. The germline gives CDR1 SGHRS, CDR2 YFSETQ. The CDR3 consists of 13 residues. Trimming took off 4 bases at V and 1 base at J, with 9 bases between the two ends. The CDR3 reads CASSKDGSYEQYF. As DNA, the CDR3 is TGCGCCAGCAGCAAGGACGGTTCCTACGAGCAGTACTTC.

The CDR3 reads CASSYLAAAKNIQYF. The CDR3 DNA is TGTGCCAGCAGTTACCTGGCAGCTGCTAAAAACATTCAGTACTTC. The chain uses TRBV6-6 and TRBJ2-4, with D hard to call. Germline lookup yields CDR1 MNHNY and CDR2 SVGAGI (reference sequence). V dropped 2 bases and J dropped 4 bases, with 12 bases sitting between them. The CDR3 contains 15 residues.

This chain uses TRBV12-3 or TRBV12-4 with TRBJ1-1; D is ambiguous. The ends were cut back, 6 bases at V and 5 bases at J, with 13 bases in the middle. The CDR3 is made up of 13 amino acids. The DNA of the CDR3 is TGTGCCAGCAGCCTCGAGGAGCTTACTGAAGCTTTCTTT. Protein sequence: CASSLEELTEAFF.

This clonotype occurred a few times. This chain uses TRBV20-1 with TRBJ1-5, with 10 bases aligning to TRBD1. J lost 3 bases, V lost 5 bases, and 4 bases had no gene match. This CDR3 spans 14 amino acids. Germline loops: CDR1 DFQATT, CDR2 SNEGSKA (reference sequence). In DNA, the CDR3 is TGCAGTGCTGAGGACAGGGGGAACAATCAGCCCCAGCATTTT. Its translation: CSAEDRGNNQPQHF.

This clonotype was recorded a few times. This chain uses TRBV6-1 with TRBJ1-2, with D perhaps TRBD1 (6 bases). Germline V gene data show CDR1 as MNHNS and CDR2 as SASEGT. The CDR3 is 15 residues long. V lost 2 bases and J lost 6, with 16 bases in between. As DNA, the CDR3 is TGTGCCAGCAGTGAACGGAACAGGGTGAGAAATGGCTACACCTTC. It translates to CASSERNRVRNGYTF.

V usage is TRBV19 and J usage is TRBJ1-5; no clear D gene. The germline V and J ends were trimmed by 8 bases and 5 bases, with 16 bases remaining between them. The CDR3 totals 14 residues. Germline-derived CDR1 and CDR2 are LNHDA and SQIVND (reference sequence). CDR3 DNA sequence: TGTGCCAGTGCGTCGGTCACAAAAGATCAGCCCCAGCATTTT. This codes for CASASVTKDQPQHF.

This clonotype was found a few times. V and J are TRBV6-5 and TRBJ1-1; D might be TRBD1 (5 bases). V gave up 7 bases and J gave up 0 bases, with 15 bases separating them. Germline V CDR1 and CDR2: MNHEY, SVGAGI. The CDR3 loop spans 15 amino acids. Written as DNA, the CDR3 is TGTGCCAGCATTACCAGCAGGGTGATGAACACTGAAGCTTTCTTT. Translating it yields CASITSRVMNTEAFF.

The chain has TRBV6-4 and TRBJ2-1; D perhaps matches TRBD2 (5 bases). V was clipped by 2 bases and J by 6 bases, with 8 bases between them. CDR1 MRHNA and CDR2 SNTAGT come from the germline V gene. The CDR3 loop spans 13 amino acids. The CDR3 reads CASSDGSVNEQFF. The CDR3 DNA follows: TGTGCCAGCAGTGACGGGAGCGTCAATGAGCAGTTCTTC.

The V call is TRBV7-2, the J call TRBJ2-1; TRBD2 matches at 8 bases. The CDR3 runs to 16 residues. The V segment lost 10 bases and the J segment 8 bases; nucleotides outside the gene matches: 19. CDR1 is SGHTA and CDR2 is FQGNSA in the germline V gene. The CDR3 reads CATHRPRAGAPYEQFF. In DNA form, the CDR3 reads TGTGCCACCCACCGGCCTCGAGCGGGAGCGCCCTATGAGCAGTTCTTC. The complete variable domain, with remaining parts taken from reference TRBV7-2 and TRBJ2-1, reads GAGVSQSPSNKVTEKGKDVELRCDPISGHTALYWYRQSLGQGLEFLIYFQGNSAPDKSGLPSDRFSAERTGGSVSTLTIQRTQQEDSAVYLCATHRPRAGAPYEQFFGPGTRLTVL.

This clonotype was picked up a small number of times. This sequence joins TRBV5-4 and TRBJ2-6; D gene unclear. Germline V gene lookup returns CDR1 SGHNT and CDR2 YYREEE (reference sequence). Between the trimmed V and J ends, which lost 4 bases and 0 bases, there was a span of 14 bases. The CDR3 has 17 amino acids. The CDR3 loop reads CASSLLGSDSGANVLTF. The CDR3 DNA reads as TGTGCCAGCAGCCTTCTGGGGTCGGACTCTGGGGCCAACGTCCTGACTTTC.

This chain links TRBV27 with TRBJ1-2, with TRBD1 matching over 8 bases. The CDR3 totals 13 residues. The V and J ends lost 7 bases and 7 bases, in that order; junction bases with no gene match: 8. The germline V gene has CDR1 MNHEY and CDR2 SMNVEV (reference sequence). CDR3 loop: CASTQGTGFGYTF. The CDR3 DNA sequence: TGTGCCAGCACCCAAGGGACAGGTTTTGGCTACACCTTC.

This clonotype turned up a few times. V gene TRBV6-2 or TRBV6-3 combines with J gene TRBJ1-5; tentative D call: TRBD1 (5 bases). CDR3 length: 18 amino acids. Trimming took 4 bases from V and 0 from J, leaving 19 bases between them. Germline CDR1 and CDR2: MNHEY and SVGEGT. The CDR3 region has the DNA TGTGCCAGCAGTTCCCGGGGGAGAACTGTTTATAGCAATCAGCCCCAGCATTTT. This sequence encodes CASSSRGRTVYSNQPQHF.

The chain couples TRBV19 to TRBJ1-5; D possibly corresponds to TRBD1 (6 bases). Trimming removed 6 bases from V and 12 bases from J, with 18 bases in between. Germline V gene data show CDR1 as LNHDA and CDR2 as SQIVND (reference sequence). CDR3 length equals 13 residues. For the CDR3, the DNA is TGTGCCAGTAGCGGGGGGCAGAATTTTAACCAGCATTTT. It specifies CASSGGQNFNQHF.

This clonotype was picked up a small number of times. J is TRBJ1-5 and V is TRBV6-5; tentatively, D is TRBD1 (5 bases). Germline V lookup: CDR1 MNHEY, CDR2 SVGAGI. CDR3 size: 15 residues. The V end was cut by 0 bases, the J end by 9 bases, with 15 bases between. CDR3 protein: CASSYSRRGLGPQHF. The CDR3 nucleotides are TGTGCCAGCAGTTACTCGAGGCGGGGACTAGGGCCCCAGCATTTT.

This clonotype was picked up many times. The chain couples TRBV30 to TRBJ2-7; 10 nucleotides align to TRBD1. The CDR3 is 14 amino acids. V lost 2 bases, J lost 7 bases, and 8 bases stayed unmatched. Germline values: CDR1 GTSNPN, CDR2 SVGIG (reference sequence). CDR3 protein: CAWSPGTGEWEQYF. DNA of the CDR3: TGTGCCTGGAGTCCCGGGACAGGGGAATGGGAGCAGTACTTC.

This clonotype was counted a single time. The chain recombines TRBV4-2 with TRBJ2-5, with 7 positions matching TRBD2. J gave up 2 bases and V 3 bases, and 9 bases lay outside the gene matches. Germline V lookup: CDR1 LGHNA, CDR2 YNFKEQ. The CDR3 totals 16 residues. The CDR3: CASSQAALAPQETQYF. The CDR3 nucleotides read TGTGCCAGCAGCCAGGCCGCACTAGCGCCTCAAGAGACCCAGTACTTC.

This clonotype has only a few counts. The V gene is TRBV6-2 or TRBV6-3, the J gene TRBJ2-7, with no clear D. There are 13 residues in the CDR3. Germline lookup yields CDR1 MNHEY and CDR2 SVGEGT. V shed 7 bases and J shed 6 bases, with 16 bases lying between them. The CDR3 DNA sequence: TGTGCCAGCACTCCGGGCCATCCCTCCGAGCAGTACTTC. This codes for CASTPGHPSEQYF.

The chain employs TRBV7-9 and TRBJ1-4, with 10 bases lining up with TRBD1. The CDR3 contains 15 residues. The V and J ends lost 3 bases and 7 bases, in that order; junction bases with no gene match: 5. Germline assignment: CDR1 SEHNR and CDR2 FQNEAQ (reference sequence). Here the CDR3 DNA reads TGTGCCAGCAGCTTGGACAGGGGGGAAGGTGAAAAACTGTTTTTT. Translation gives CASSLDRGEGEKLFF.